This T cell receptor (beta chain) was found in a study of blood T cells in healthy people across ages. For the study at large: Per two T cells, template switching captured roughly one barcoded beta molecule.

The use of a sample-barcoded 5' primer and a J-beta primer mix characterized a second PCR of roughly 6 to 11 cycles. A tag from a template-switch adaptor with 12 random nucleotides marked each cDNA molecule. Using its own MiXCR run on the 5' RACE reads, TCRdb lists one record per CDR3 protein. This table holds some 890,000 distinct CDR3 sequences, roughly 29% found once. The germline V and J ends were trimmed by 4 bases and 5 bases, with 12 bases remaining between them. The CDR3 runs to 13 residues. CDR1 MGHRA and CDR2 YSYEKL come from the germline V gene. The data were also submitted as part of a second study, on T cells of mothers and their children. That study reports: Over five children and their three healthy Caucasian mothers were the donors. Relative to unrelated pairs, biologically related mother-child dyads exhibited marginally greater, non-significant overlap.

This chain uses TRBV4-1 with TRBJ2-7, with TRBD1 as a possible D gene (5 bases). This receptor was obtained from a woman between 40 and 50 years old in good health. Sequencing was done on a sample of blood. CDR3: CASSRQGTDEQYF. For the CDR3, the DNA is TGCGCCAGCAGCCGTCAGGGAACCGACGAGCAGTACTTC.